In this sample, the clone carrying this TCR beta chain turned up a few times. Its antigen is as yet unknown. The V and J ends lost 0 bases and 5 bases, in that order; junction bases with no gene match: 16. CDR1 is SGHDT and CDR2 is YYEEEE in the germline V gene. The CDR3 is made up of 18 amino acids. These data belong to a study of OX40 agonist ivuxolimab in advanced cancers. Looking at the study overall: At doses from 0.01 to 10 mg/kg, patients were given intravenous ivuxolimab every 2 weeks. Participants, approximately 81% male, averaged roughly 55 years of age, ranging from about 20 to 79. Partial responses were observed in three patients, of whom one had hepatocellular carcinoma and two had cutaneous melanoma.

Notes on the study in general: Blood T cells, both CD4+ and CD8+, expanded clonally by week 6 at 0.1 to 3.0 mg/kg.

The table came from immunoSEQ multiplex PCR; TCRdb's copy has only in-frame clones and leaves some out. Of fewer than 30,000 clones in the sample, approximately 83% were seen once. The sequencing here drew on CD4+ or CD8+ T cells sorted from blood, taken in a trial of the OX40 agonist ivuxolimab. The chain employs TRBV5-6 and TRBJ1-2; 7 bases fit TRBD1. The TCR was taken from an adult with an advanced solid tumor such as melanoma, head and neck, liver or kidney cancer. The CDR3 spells CASSLAGWTGKKKYGYTF. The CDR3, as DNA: TGTGCCAGCAGCTTGGCCGGTTGGACAGGCAAGAAAAAATATGGCTACACCTTC.